What follows describes a single TCR beta chain. The antigen is not known. Trimming stripped 5 bases from V and 4 bases from J, with 11 bases between. CDR1 and CDR2 (germline): MNHEY, SMNVEV (reference sequence). CDR3 length: 14 residues. The sample belongs to a study of T cell responses to AZD1222 COVID-19 vaccine. Study observations and caveats: Donors, mostly white British, included more females; clonal diversity was possibly underestimated.

Some clones are missing from TCRdb's copy, which holds only in-frame ones; the method was immunoSEQ multiplex PCR. The sample includes 150,000 to 200,000 clones, just over 90% of them seen just once. The chain joins TRBV27 to TRBJ1-4, with D tentatively TRBD1 (5 bases). The sample here was peripheral blood, taken on day 0 of AZD1222 vaccination. The sequence was collected from an adult in good health. The CDR3 here is CASSPTVSNEKLFF. The DNA of the CDR3 is TGTGCCAGCAGTCCGACAGTGAGTAATGAAAAACTGTTTTTT.